These T cell receptor beta chains were read from a single sample in a study of vaccination effects on CD4 cells after COVID-19. These receptors are not linked to any known antigen. The repertoire was sequenced with immunoSEQ multiplex PCR; TCRdb's copy has only in-frame clones and lacks some. The sample contains 65,000 to 75,000 clones, 70% to 85% of which appear only once. The sequenced sample was CD4+ T cells from PBMCs cultured with HCoV-229E spike peptides, obtained after COVID-19 vaccination. These receptors came from a human donor who received a COVID-19 vaccine. Each CDR3 is given with its conserved first and last residue. Each record gives: clone size, J gene, D gene, V gene, CDR3 protein, CDR3 DNA. D genes are given only for firm matches. Expanded clones are given a class, and other clones once, few, many or no size at all.

NA,TRBJ1-2,TRBD1,TRBV6-5,CASSYTLTGQGDGYTF,TGTGCCAGCAGTTACACTCTTACGGGACAGGGGGATGGCTACACCTTC
NA,TRBJ2-3,TRBD1,TRBV5-1,CASSLQGGGTDTQYF,TGCGCCAGCAGCTTACAGGGGGGTGGCACAGATACGCAGTATTTT
once,TRBJ1-5,NA,TRBV5-1,CASSVGQNQPQHF,TGCGCCAGCAGCGTCGGACAGAATCAGCCCCAGCATTTT
NA,TRBJ1-1,NA,TRBV18,CASSPGGNTEAFF,TGTGCCAGCTCACCCGGCGGGAACACTGAAGCTTTCTTT
NA,TRBJ2-1,TRBD2,TRBV24-1,CATSDSSLGGAGEQFF,TGTGCCACCAGTGACTCCTCGCTCGGGGGGGCGGGTGAGCAGTTCTTC
NA,TRBJ2-1,TRBD2,TRBV7-8,CASSPSGGRSRDEQFF,TGTGCCAGCAGCCCCAGCGGGGGACGAAGTCGGGATGAGCAGTTCTTC
NA,TRBJ2-3,NA,TRBV6-5,CASRREQGPDTQYF,TGTGCCAGCAGGAGGGAGCAGGGCCCAGATACGCAGTATTTT
NA,TRBJ1-4,NA,TRBV7-3,CASSLSGAKLFF,TGTGCCAGCAGCTTATCGGGGGCAAAACTGTTTTTT
NA,TRBJ2-3,NA,TRBV7-2,CASSPGTAVDTQYF,TGTGCCAGCAGCCCCGGGACCGCCGTAGATACGCAGTATTTT
NA,TRBJ2-1,TRBD2,TRBV6-5,CATRGASGGNNEQFF,TGTGCCACTAGGGGGGCTAGCGGGGGGAACAATGAGCAGTTCTTC
NA,TRBJ1-3,NA,TRBV5-6,CASSPRGGSGNTIYF,TGTGCCAGCAGCCCGAGAGGGGGGTCTGGAAACACCATATATTTT
NA,TRBJ2-3,TRBD1,TRBV3-1/TRBV3-2,CASSPWGQYSTDTQYF,TGTGCCAGCAGCCCCTGGGGACAGTACTCCACAGATACGCAGTATTTT
NA,TRBJ1-1,NA,TRBV4-1,CASSLTEGRGTEAFF,TGCGCCAGCAGCCTTACGGAGGGAAGGGGAACTGAAGCTTTCTTT
NA,TRBJ2-5,NA,TRBV5-1,CAVSPQTQYF,TGCGCAGTCTCCCCCCAGACCCAGTACTTC
NA,TRBJ1-5,TRBD1,TRBV10-3,CAISERSGGGNQPQHF,TGTGCCATCAGTGAGAGGTCAGGGGGGGGCAATCAGCCCCAGCATTTT
NA,TRBJ2-3,NA,TRBV6-6,CASRGSRGGGTDTQYF,TGTGCCAGCAGAGGCAGCAGGGGAGGTGGCACAGATACGCAGTATTTT
NA,TRBJ1-2,NA,TRBV7-9,CASSLARDGANYGYTF,TGTGCCAGCAGCTTAGCCCGGGACGGAGCTAACTATGGCTACACCTTC
NA,TRBJ1-5,NA,TRBV20-1,CSASSARGNQPQHF,TGCAGTGCTAGTTCCGCGCGGGGGAATCAGCCCCAGCATTTT
NA,TRBJ1-5,NA,TRBV19,CASSIDQGAINSNQPQHF,TGTGCCAGTAGTATAGATCAGGGCGCGATTAATAGCAATCAGCCCCAGCATTTT
NA,TRBJ1-3,NA,TRBV15,CATSRDPQSSGNTIYF,TGTGCCACCAGCAGAGACCCACAAAGCTCTGGAAACACCATATATTTT
NA,TRBJ1-2,NA,TRBV7-2,CASSLTGTLNYGYTF,TGTGCCAGCAGCTTAACCGGGACTTTAAACTATGGCTACACCTTC
NA,TRBJ1-1,TRBD1,TRBV6-5,CASSPNRGLTEAFF,TGTGCCAGCAGTCCCAACAGGGGGCTCACTGAAGCTTTCTTT
NA,TRBJ2-2,TRBD1,TRBV3-1/TRBV3-2,CASSHRDRGAGELFF,TGTGCCAGCAGTCACCGGGACAGGGGGGCCGGGGAGCTGTTTTTT
NA,TRBJ2-5,NA,TRBV4-2,CASSQDLARIVKTQYF,TGTGCCAGCAGCCAAGATCTCGCAAGAATTGTAAAGACCCAGTACTTC
NA,TRBJ2-1,TRBD2,TRBV5-1,CASIPLAGDYNEQFF,TGCGCCAGCATCCCGTTGGCGGGGGACTACAATGAGCAGTTCTTC
NA,TRBJ2-5,NA,TRBV4-1,CASSQDPRGQETQYF,TGCGCCAGCAGCCAAGATCCGAGGGGCCAAGAGACCCAGTACTTC
NA,TRBJ1-1,NA,TRBV12-3/TRBV12-4,CASSLKGGTEAFF,TGTGCCAGCAGTTTGAAGGGGGGCACTGAAGCTTTCTTT
NA,TRBJ1-2,NA,TRBV6-5,CASSYIRGEGGYTF,TGTGCCAGCAGTTACATCAGGGGAGAGGGTGGCTACACCTTC
NA,TRBJ1-1,TRBD1,TRBV19,CASRGDRRTEAFF,TGTGCCAGTAGGGGGGACAGGAGAACTGAAGCTTTCTTT
NA,TRBJ1-2,TRBD1,TRBV27,CASSLLRTGENYGYTF,TGTGCCAGCAGTCTCCTTAGGACAGGGGAAAACTATGGCTACACCTTC
NA,TRBJ1-6,TRBD1,TRBV10-1,CASTPRQGGNSPLHF,TGCGCCAGCACCCCAAGACAGGGTGGGAATTCACCCCTCCACTTT
NA,TRBJ1-6,TRBD1,TRBV30,CAWSTTGGSSPLHF,TGTGCCTGGAGTACAACAGGGGGATCCTCACCCCTCCACTTT
once,TRBJ2-6,TRBD1,TRBV7-8,CASSLEQGASGANVLTF,TGTGCCAGCAGCTTAGAACAGGGGGCTTCAGGGGCCAACGTCCTGACTTTC
NA,TRBJ1-6,NA,TRBV7-3,CASSYYNSPLHF,TGTGCCAGCAGCTACTATAATTCACCCCTCCACTTT
NA,TRBJ2-1,NA,TRBV27,CASSLFSGFSYNEQFF,TGTGCCAGCAGCCTTTTTTCGGGATTCTCATACAATGAGCAGTTCTTC
NA,TRBJ1-1,NA,TRBV7-2,CASSLVGGNTEAFF,TGTGCCAGCAGCTTAGTAGGGGGGAACACTGAAGCTTTCTTT
NA,TRBJ2-2,NA,TRBV10-3,CAISGTVNTGELFF,TGTGCCATCAGCGGGACGGTTAACACCGGGGAGCTGTTTTTT
NA,TRBJ2-4,TRBD2,TRBV9,CASSVVPSGVGNIQYF,TGTGCCAGCAGCGTAGTTCCTAGCGGGGTTGGAAACATTCAGTACTTC
NA,TRBJ1-2,TRBD1,TRBV6-5,CASSYGTGGGYGYTF,TGTGCCAGCAGTTACGGGACAGGGGGTGGGTATGGCTACACCTTC
NA,TRBJ1-6,TRBD1,TRBV6-1,CASSEALGQGVSPLHF,TGTGCCAGCAGTGAAGCATTAGGTCAGGGGGTTTCACCCCTCCACTTT
NA,TRBJ2-3,NA,TRBV5-1,CASSLRSGEGTDTQYF,TGCGCCAGCAGCTTAAGGTCCGGTGAGGGCACAGATACGCAGTATTTT
NA,TRBJ2-1,NA,TRBV19,CASREGTNYNEQFF,TGTGCCAGTAGAGAGGGCACAAACTACAATGAGCAGTTCTTC
NA,TRBJ2-5,TRBD2,TRBV4-1,CASSQVGWGAGVPETQYF,TGCGCCAGCAGCCAAGTGGGGTGGGGAGCGGGGGTCCCTGAGACCCAGTACTTC
NA,TRBJ1-2,NA,TRBV28,CASSLYQGNYGYTF,TGTGCCAGCAGTTTATATCAGGGAAACTATGGCTACACCTTC
NA,TRBJ2-1,NA,TRBV5-8,CASSPQEIYNEQFF,TGTGCCAGCAGCCCACAGGAGATCTACAATGAGCAGTTCTTC
NA,TRBJ1-4,TRBD1,TRBV5-8,CASSSGQDNEKLFF,TGTGCCAGCAGCTCCGGACAGGATAATGAAAAACTGTTTTTT
few,TRBJ1-2,NA,TRBV7-9,CASSLEYSLGYGYTF,TGTGCCAGCAGCTTAGAATACAGCCTTGGGTATGGCTACACCTTC
few,TRBJ1-5,TRBD1,TRBV2,CASSEGQGVQQPQHF,TGTGCCAGCAGTGAAGGTCAGGGGGTTCAGCAGCCCCAGCATTTT
NA,TRBJ2-1,TRBD1,TRBV19,CASGTGYNEQFF,TGTGCCAGCGGGACAGGGTACAATGAGCAGTTCTTC
NA,TRBJ1-1,NA,TRBV18,CASSQAQTMNTEAFF,TGTGCCAGCTCCCAAGCACAGACCATGAACACTGAAGCTTTCTTT